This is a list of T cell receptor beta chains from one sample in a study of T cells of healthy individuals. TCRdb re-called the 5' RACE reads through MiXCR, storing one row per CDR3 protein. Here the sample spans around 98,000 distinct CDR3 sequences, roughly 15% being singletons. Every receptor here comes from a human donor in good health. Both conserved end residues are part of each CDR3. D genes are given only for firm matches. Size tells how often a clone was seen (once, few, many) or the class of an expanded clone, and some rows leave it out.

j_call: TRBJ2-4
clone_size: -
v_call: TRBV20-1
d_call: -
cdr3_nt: TGCAGTGCAGAAGAAGGGGGGGAAGAAAACATTCAGTACTTC
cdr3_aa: CSAEEGGEENIQYF

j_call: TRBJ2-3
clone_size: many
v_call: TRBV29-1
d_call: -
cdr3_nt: TGCAGCGTTGGAGGAGATACGCAGTATTTT
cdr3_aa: CSVGGDTQYF

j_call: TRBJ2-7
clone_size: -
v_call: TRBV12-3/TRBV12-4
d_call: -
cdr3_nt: TGTGCCAGCAGTTTCGGGGAATCCTACGAGCAGTACTTC
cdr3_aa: CASSFGESYEQYF

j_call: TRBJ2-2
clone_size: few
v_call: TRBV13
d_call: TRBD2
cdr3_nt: TGTGCCAGCAGCTTCGCGGCTAGCGGGGTCCACGGGGAGCTGTTTTTT
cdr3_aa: CASSFAASGVHGELFF

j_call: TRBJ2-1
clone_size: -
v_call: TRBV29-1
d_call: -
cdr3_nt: TGCAGCGCCCATGTGGGGGAAGAGCAGTTCTTC
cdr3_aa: CSAHVGEEQFF

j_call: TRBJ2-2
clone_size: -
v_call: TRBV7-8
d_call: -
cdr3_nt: TGTGCCAGCAGCTTAGATCGAGAAGGGGACACCGGGGAGCTGTTTTTT
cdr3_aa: CASSLDREGDTGELFF

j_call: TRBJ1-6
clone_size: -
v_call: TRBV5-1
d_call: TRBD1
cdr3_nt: TGCGCCAGCAGCTTGACAGGGGATGGTAATTCACCCCTCCACTTT
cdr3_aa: CASSLTGDGNSPLHF

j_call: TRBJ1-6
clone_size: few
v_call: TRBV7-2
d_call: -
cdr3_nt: TGTGCCAGCAGTTACCGTACAGCCCTCCACTTT
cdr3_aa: CASSYRTALHF

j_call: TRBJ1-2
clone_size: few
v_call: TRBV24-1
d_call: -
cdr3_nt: TGTGCCACCGCAGGAAGAGAACAGGGACTGCAGACTTATGGCTACACCTTC
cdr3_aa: CATAGREQGLQTYGYTF

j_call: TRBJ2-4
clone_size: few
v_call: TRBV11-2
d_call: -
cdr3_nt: TGTGCCAGCAGCCCAGGCATAGCCAAAAACATTCAGTACTTC
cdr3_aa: CASSPGIAKNIQYF

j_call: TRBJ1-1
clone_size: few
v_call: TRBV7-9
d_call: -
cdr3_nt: TGTGCCAGCAGACCCCAGGGCGCGTCGACTGAAGCTTTCTTT
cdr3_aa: CASRPQGASTEAFF

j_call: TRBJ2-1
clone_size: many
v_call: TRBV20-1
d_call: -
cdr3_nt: TGCAGTGCTAGAGATCGGTTTGAGCAGTTCTTC
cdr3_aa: CSARDRFEQFF

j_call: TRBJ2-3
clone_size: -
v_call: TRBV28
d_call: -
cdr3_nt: TGTGCCAGCGGGGTGGCAGATACGCAGTATTTT
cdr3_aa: CASGVADTQYF

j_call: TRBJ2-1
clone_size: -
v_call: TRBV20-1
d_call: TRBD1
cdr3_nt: TGCAGTGCCGGTCCCGGGACAGGGTCTGAGCAGTTCTTC
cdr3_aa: CSAGPGTGSEQFF

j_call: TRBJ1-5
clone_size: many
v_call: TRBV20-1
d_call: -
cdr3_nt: TGCAGTGCTAGTGGTTCGGTTTCTAGCAATCAGCCCCAGCATTTT
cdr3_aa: CSASGSVSSNQPQHF

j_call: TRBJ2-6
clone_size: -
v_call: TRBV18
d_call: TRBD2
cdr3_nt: TGTGCCAGCTCACCTTTCGGGGGGTCAGAGAGGACCGGGGCCAACGTCCTGACTTTC
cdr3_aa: CASSPFGGSERTGANVLTF

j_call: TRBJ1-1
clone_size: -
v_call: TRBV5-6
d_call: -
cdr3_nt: TGTGCCAGCAGCTTGGGACAAACGGGGGCTTTCTTT
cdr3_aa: CASSLGQTGAFF

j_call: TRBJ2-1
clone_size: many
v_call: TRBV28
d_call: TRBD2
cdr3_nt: TGTGCCAGCGGAACTTGGACTAGCGGATACAATGAGCAGTTCTTC
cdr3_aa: CASGTWTSGYNEQFF

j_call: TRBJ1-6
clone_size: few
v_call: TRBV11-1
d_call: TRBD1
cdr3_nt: TGTGCCAGCAGCTTCGGACAGGTCGATTCACCCCTCCACTTT
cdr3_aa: CASSFGQVDSPLHF

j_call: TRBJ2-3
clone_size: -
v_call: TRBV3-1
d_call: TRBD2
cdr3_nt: TGTGCCAGCAGCCAAGATCCAGCGGGGGCCAACACAGATACGCAGTATTTT
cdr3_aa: CASSQDPAGANTDTQYF

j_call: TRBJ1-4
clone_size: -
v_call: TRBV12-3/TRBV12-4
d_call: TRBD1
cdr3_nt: TGTGCCAGCAGGGACAGGGGGGATGGAAGAAAACTGTTTTTT
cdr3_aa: CASRDRGDGRKLFF

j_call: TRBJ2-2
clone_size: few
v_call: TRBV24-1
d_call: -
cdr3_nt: TGTGCCACCAGTGATAATAGCGGTTCTCACACCGGGGAGCTGTTTTTT
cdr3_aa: CATSDNSGSHTGELFF

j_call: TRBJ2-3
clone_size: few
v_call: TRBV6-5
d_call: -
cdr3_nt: TGTGCCAGCAGTTCCTATGGGGCAGATACGCAGTATTTT
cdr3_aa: CASSSYGADTQYF

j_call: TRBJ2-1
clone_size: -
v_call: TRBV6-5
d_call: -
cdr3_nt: TGTGCCAGCAGAACGCAGGGCAGGGATGAGCAGTTCTTC
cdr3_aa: CASRTQGRDEQFF

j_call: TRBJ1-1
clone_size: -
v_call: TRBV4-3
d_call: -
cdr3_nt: TGCGCCAGCGCGACCAAGATGAACACTGAAGCTTTCTTT
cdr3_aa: CASATKMNTEAFF

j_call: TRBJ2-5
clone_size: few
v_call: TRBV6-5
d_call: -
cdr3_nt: TGTGCCAGCAGTTACAGGGGGGGGGCGGAGACCCAGTACTTC
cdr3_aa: CASSYRGGAETQYF

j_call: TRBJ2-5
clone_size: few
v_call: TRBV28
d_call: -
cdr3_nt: TGTGCCAGCAGTTTATTAGAGCCTCCCCCCCGGGAGACCCAGTACTTC
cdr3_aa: CASSLLEPPPRETQYF

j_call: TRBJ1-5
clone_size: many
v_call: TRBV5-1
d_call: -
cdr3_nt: TGCGCCAGCAGCTTGACATATAATCAGCCCCAGCATTTT
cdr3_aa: CASSLTYNQPQHF

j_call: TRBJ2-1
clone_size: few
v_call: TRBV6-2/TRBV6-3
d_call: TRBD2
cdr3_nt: TGTGCCAGCAGTTTGGCGGGAGTGGGTGATGAGCAGTTCTTC
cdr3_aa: CASSLAGVGDEQFF

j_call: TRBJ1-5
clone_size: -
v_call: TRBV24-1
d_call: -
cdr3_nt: TGTGCCACCAGTGATCGGGGCCATTATAGCAATCAGCCCCAGCATTTT
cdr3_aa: CATSDRGHYSNQPQHF

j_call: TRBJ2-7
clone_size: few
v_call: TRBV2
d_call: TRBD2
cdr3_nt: TGTGCCAGCATATGGGTAGCGGGATCGGGGGAGCAGTACTTC
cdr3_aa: CASIWVAGSGEQYF

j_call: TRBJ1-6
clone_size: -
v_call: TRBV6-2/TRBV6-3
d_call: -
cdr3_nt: TGTGCCAGCAGTACGACCTGGGGGCTGAATTCACCCCTCCACTTT
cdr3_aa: CASSTTWGLNSPLHF

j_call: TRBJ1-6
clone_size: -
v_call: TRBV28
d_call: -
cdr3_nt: TGTGCCAGCAGCACAGAGTTCGGTTCACCCCTCCACTTT
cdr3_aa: CASSTEFGSPLHF

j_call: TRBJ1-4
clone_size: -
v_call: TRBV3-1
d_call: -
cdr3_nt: TGTGCCAGCAGCCAGGAGCTGGGAGGCCACAGGGAAAAACTGTTTTTT
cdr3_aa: CASSQELGGHREKLFF

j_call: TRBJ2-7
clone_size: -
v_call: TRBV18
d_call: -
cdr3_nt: TGTGCCAGCTCAGAGGACAGAGCCGAGCAGTACTTC
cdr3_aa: CASSEDRAEQYF

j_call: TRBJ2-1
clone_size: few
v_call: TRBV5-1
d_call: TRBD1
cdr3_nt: TGCGCCAGCAGCTGGGGACAGAGCTCCTACAATGAGCAGTTCTTC
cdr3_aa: CASSWGQSSYNEQFF

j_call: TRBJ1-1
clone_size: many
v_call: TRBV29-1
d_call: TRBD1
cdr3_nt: TGCAGCGTTGAAACCATCACCAGGGGGACCCCTGAAGCTTTCTTT
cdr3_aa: CSVETITRGTPEAFF

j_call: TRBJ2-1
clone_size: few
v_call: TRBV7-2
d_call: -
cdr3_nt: TGTGCCAGCAGCTTAAGCACGGGTATGCAGTTCTTC
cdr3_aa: CASSLSTGMQFF

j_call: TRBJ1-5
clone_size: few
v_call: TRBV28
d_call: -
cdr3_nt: TGTGCCAGCAGCTCTCTTATAGGGGTGGGTAGCAATCAGCCCCAGCATTTT
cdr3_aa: CASSSLIGVGSNQPQHF

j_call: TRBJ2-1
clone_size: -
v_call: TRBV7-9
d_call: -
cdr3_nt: TGTGCCAGCAGCATCCGGGTGGGCTCCTACAATGAGCAGTTCTTC
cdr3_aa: CASSIRVGSYNEQFF

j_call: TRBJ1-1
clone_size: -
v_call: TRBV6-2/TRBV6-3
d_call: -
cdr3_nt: TGTTCAAGCCGAGAAGCTTACACTGAAGCTTTCTTT
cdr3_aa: CSSREAYTEAFF

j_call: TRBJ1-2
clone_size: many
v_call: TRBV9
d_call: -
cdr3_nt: TGTGCCAGCAGCACCTATGGGACTCCAATATCTAGGTACGGCTACACCTTC
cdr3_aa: CASSTYGTPISRYGYTF

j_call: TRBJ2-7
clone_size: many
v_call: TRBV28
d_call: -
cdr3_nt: TGTGCCAGCAGTTCCACCGGTATCTGGGGAGAGCAGTACTTC
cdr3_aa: CASSSTGIWGEQYF